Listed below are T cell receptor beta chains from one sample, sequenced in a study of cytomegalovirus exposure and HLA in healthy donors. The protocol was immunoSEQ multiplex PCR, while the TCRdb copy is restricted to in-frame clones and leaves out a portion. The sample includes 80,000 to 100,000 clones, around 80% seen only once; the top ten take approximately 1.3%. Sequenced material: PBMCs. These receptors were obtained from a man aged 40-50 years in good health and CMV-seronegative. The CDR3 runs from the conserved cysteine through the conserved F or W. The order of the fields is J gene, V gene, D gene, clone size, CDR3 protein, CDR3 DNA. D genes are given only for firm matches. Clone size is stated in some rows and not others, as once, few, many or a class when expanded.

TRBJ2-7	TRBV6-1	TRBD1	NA	CASRMGTASYEQYF	TGTGCCAGCAGAATGGGGACAGCCTCCTACGAGCAGTACTTC
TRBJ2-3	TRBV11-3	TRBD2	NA	CASSLGLAGGSTDTQYF	TGTGCCAGCAGCTTAGGCCTAGCGGGGGGAAGCACAGATACGCAGTATTTT
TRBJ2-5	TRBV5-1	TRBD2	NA	CASSLDLAGAPAQYF	TGCGCCAGCAGCTTGGATCTAGCGGGGGCCCCGGCCCAGTACTTC
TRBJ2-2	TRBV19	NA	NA	CASSRTGLNTGELFF	TGTGCCAGTAGTCGAACAGGTCTGAACACCGGGGAGCTGTTTTTT
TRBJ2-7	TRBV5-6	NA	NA	CASSLGLNYEQYF	TGTGCCAGCAGCTTGGGGCTGAACTACGAGCAGTACTTC
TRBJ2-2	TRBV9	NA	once	CASSVGLLTGELFF	TGTGCCAGCAGCGTAGGTTTACTCACCGGGGAGCTGTTTTTT
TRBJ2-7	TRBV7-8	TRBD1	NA	CASSLVAPGQRHEQYF	TGTGCCAGCAGCTTAGTGGCCCCGGGACAGCGCCACGAGCAGTACTTC
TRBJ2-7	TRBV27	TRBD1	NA	CASSWGQGNEQYF	TGTGCCAGCAGTTGGGGACAGGGGAACGAGCAGTACTTC
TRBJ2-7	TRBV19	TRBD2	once	CASSIRAGGYEQYF	TGTGCCAGTAGTATTAGGGCGGGGGGTTACGAGCAGTACTTC
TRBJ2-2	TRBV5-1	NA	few	CASSSDSNTGELFF	TGCGCCAGCAGTTCGGACAGCAACACCGGGGAGCTGTTTTTT
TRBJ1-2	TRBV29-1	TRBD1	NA	CSASGTGGSNYGYTF	TGCAGCGCCTCCGGGACAGGGGGCTCCAACTATGGCTACACCTTC
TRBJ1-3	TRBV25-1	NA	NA	CASSVRGFGSTIYF	TGTGCCAGCAGTGTTAGAGGGTTCGGAAGCACCATATATTTT
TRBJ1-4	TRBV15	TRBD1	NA	CATSRATGVDEKLFF	TGTGCCACCAGCAGGGCGACAGGGGTGGACGAAAAACTGTTTTTT
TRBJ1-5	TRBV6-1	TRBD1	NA	CACHPRTGTNQPQHF	TGTGCCTGCCATCCGAGGACAGGGACTAATCAGCCCCAGCATTTT
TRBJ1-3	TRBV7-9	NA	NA	CASSRGAGANSGNTIYF	TGTGCCAGCAGCCGGGGGGCAGGGGCCAACTCTGGAAACACCATATATTTT
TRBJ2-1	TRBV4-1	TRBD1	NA	CASSQEGAHRGSYNEQFF	TGCGCCAGCAGCCAAGAGGGTGCGCACAGGGGGTCCTACAATGAGCAGTTCTTC
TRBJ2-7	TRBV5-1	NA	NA	CASSFNGGDSYEQYF	TGCGCCAGCAGCTTTAACGGGGGAGACTCCTACGAGCAGTACTTC
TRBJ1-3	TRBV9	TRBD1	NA	CASSETGANSGNTIYF	TGTGCCAGCAGCGAAACAGGGGCGAACTCTGGAAACACCATATATTTT
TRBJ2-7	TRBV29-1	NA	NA	CSVEDGGYEQYF	TGCAGCGTTGAAGATGGGGGGTACGAGCAGTACTTC
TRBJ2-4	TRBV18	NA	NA	CASSPRGGGAKNIQYF	TGTGCCAGCTCACCACGGGGAGGGGGTGCCAAAAACATTCAGTACTTC
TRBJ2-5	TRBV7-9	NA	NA	CASSLAVEKETQYF	TGTGCCAGCAGCTTAGCCGTTGAGAAAGAGACCCAGTACTTC
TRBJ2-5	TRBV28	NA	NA	CASSPPRLKQETQYF	TGTGCCAGCAGTCCTCCCAGACTTAAGCAAGAGACCCAGTACTTC
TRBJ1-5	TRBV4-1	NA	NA	CASSQAYNGGQPQHF	TGCGCCAGCAGCCAAGCGTACAACGGGGGTCAGCCCCAGCATTTT
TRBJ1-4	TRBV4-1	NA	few	CASSQERAGVTNEKLFF	TGCGCCAGCAGCCAAGAAAGAGCAGGGGTAACTAATGAAAAACTGTTTTTT
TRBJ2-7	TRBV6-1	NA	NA	CASSEVDSPGLGEQYF	TGTGCCAGCAGTGAAGTGGACAGCCCAGGACTGGGGGAGCAGTACTTC
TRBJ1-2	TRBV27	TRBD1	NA	CASSRTGGKFYGYTF	TGTGCCAGCAGTCGGACAGGGGGCAAATTCTATGGCTACACCTTC
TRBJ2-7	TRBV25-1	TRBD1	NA	CASSEEGATHEQYF	TGTGCCAGCAGTGAAGAGGGGGCCACTCACGAGCAGTACTTC
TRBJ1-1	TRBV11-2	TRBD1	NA	CASSLGGTANTEAFF	TGTGCCAGCAGCTTAGGGGGGACAGCGAACACTGAAGCTTTCTTT
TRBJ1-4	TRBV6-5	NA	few	CACLQGWRKTVF	TGTGCCTGCTTGCAGGGGTGGCGAAAAACTGTTTTT
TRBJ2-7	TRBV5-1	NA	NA	CASSVTGPYEQYF	TGCGCCAGCAGCGTAACAGGGCCCTACGAGCAGTACTTC
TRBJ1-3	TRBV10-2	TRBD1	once	CASSGPGDSSGNTIYF	TGCGCCAGCAGTGGGCCGGGGGACAGCTCTGGAAACACCATATATTTT
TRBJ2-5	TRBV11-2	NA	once	CASSLSTGGPKETQYF	TGTGCCAGCAGCTTAAGTACTGGGGGCCCCAAGGAGACCCAGTACTTC
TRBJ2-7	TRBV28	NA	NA	CASSLLSYEQYF	TGTGCCAGCAGTCTGCTATCCTACGAGCAGTACTTC
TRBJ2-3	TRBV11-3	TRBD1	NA	CASSLDGRGQDTQYF	TGTGCCAGCAGCTTAGACGGCAGGGGGCAAGATACGCAGTATTTT
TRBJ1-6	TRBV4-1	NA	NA	CASSQGGGPGHPNSPLHF	TGCGCCAGCAGCCAAGGGGGAGGGCCAGGGCACCCAAATTCACCCCTCCACTTT
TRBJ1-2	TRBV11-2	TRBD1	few	CASSFGTGAYGYTF	TGTGCCAGCAGCTTCGGGACAGGGGCCTATGGCTACACCTTC
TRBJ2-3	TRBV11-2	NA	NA	CASSNNGGTQYF	TGTGCCAGCAGCAACAACGGCGGTACGCAGTATTTT
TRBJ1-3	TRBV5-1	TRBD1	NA	CASGTDSGNTIYF	TGCGCCAGTGGGACAGACTCTGGAAACACCATATATTTT
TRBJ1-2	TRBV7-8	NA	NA	CASSLAGADYGYTF	TGTGCCAGCAGCTTAGCGGGGGCTGACTATGGCTACACCTTC
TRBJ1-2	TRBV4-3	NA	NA	CASSQAPGGNDYGYTF	TGCGCCAGCAGCCAAGCTCCCGGCGGGAACGACTATGGCTACACCTTC
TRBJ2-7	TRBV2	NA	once	CASSADSPLEQYF	TGTGCCAGCAGTGCTGACAGTCCCCTCGAGCAGTACTTC
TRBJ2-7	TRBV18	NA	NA	CASSPERQYEQYF	TGTGCCAGCTCACCGGAGCGGCAGTACGAGCAGTACTTC
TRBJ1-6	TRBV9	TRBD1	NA	CASSAGGSYNSPLHF	TGTGCCAGCAGCGCAGGGGGCTCCTATAATTCACCCCTCCACTTT
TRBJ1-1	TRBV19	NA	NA	CASSRQAGTEAFF	TGTGCCAGTAGTAGGCAGGCAGGTACTGAAGCTTTCTTT
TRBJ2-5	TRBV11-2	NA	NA	CASSLAGVQETQYF	TGTGCCAGCAGCTTAGCGGGGGTCCAAGAGACCCAGTACTTC